The sequence of this T cell receptor beta chain was determined in a study of a mutant IDH1 vaccine in newly diagnosed glioma. Background on the study: Across weeks 1, 3, 5, 7, 11, 15, 19 and 23, patients received a vaccination each time, eight in all. There were about 62% males and roughly 38% females among treated patients, whose mean age was 40.4 years. Previous treatment comprised radiotherapy, temozolomide, or both, mostly both. Points from the study as a whole: No link was apparently found between pseudoprogression and changes in top peripheral T cell clonotypes.

Regarding time point: week 11, during vaccination. Each dose of the vaccine consisted of 300 ug of mutant IDH1 20-mer peptide, with topical imiquimod. In regard to this clone: Its antigen remains unidentified.

Here immunoSEQ multiplex PCR was the method, and the copy in TCRdb shows in-frame clones only, minus some. In the table there are tens of thousands of clones, less than 85% of which are singletons. CDR3 length: 15 amino acids. V was clipped by 1 base and J by 3 bases, with 9 bases between them. Germline loops: CDR1 SGHNT, CDR2 YENEEA. This clonotype was sampled from a man aged 30 to 39 with glioma. Sequencing used PBMCs, obtained from a glioma patient whose treatment included an IDH1 peptide vaccine. The chain uses TRBV11-3 and TRBJ2-2, with a weak D call TRBD1 (6 bases). The CDR3 sequence: CASSLGTADTGELFF. The CDR3 DNA follows: TGTGCCAGCAGCTTAGGGACAGCTGACACCGGGGAGCTGTTTTTT.